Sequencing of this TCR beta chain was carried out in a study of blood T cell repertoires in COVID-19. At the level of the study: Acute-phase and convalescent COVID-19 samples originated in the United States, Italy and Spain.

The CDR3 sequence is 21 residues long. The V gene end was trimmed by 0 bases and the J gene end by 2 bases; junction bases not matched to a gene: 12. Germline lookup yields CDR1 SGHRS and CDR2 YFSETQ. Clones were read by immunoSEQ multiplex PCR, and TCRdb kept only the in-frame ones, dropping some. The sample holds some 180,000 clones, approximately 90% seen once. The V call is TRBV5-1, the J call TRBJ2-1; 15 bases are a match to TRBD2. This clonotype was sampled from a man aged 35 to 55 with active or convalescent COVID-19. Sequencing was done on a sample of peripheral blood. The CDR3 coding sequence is TGCGCCAGCAGCTTGGGGGCAGCCGGGACTAGCGGGAGGAATACCTACAATGAGCAGTTCTTC. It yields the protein CASSLGAAGTSGRNTYNEQFF. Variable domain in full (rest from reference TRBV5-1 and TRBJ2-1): KAGVTQTPRYLIKTRGQQVTLSCSPISGHRSVSWYQQTPGQGLQFLFEYFSETQRNKGNFPGRFSGRQFSNSRSEMNVSTLELGDSALYLCASSLGAAGTSGRNTYNEQFFGPGTRLTVL.